The clone carrying this TCR beta chain was found once. Its antigen is unidentified. This sample was taken from a study of STAT5B mutations in CD4+ large granular lymphocyte leukemia. Findings of the study overall: Compared with healthy controls (2/35), patient top clones favored TRBV06 (8/27). Without putative leukemic clones, patient CD4-sorted repertoires remained more clonal than healthy CD4+ repertoires.

CDR3 length: 12 amino acids. Germline lookup yields CDR1 SGHTA and CDR2 FQGNSA. The ends lost 4 bases at V and 15 bases at J; junction bases unmatched: 4. Clones were read by immunoSEQ multiplex PCR, and TCRdb kept only the in-frame ones, dropping some. The sample has about 30,000 clones; roughly three quarters are singletons. The specimen sequenced was CD4+ T cells from blood buffy coats. The V gene is TRBV7-2, the J gene TRBJ2-1; 12 bases match TRBD2. This TCR derives from a human donor in good health. As DNA, the CDR3 is TGTGCCAGCAGCTCTAGCGGGAGGGAAGCGTTCTTC. Its protein product is CASSSSGREAFF.